These 5 T cell receptor beta chains originate from one sample sequenced in a study of blood T cell repertoires in COVID-19 (TCRdb year 2020). Libraries were built with the immunoSEQ multiplex PCR assay. As stored in TCRdb, this immuneACCESS dataset retains in-frame rearrangements with V and J assigned. A fraction of the clones does not appear; measured against another copy, unresolved V genes explain less than half of the discrepancy, and the remainder lacks a known reason. The sample records over 100,000 clones, more than 80% of which are singletons. The top ten clones comprise around 1.1% of the sample. The sample taken for sequencing was peripheral blood. The receptors shown here come from a human donor in a cohort sampled during active COVID-19.

J is TRBJ2-5 and V is TRBV28, with 8 positions matching TRBD1. The CDR3 extends over 14 amino acids. Germline V CDR1 and CDR2: MDHEN, SYDVKM. Unmatched junction bases numbered 8, after V lost 6 bases and J lost 5 bases. The CDR3 sequence: CASSPPDRAETQYF. The CDR3 nucleotides are TGTGCCAGCAGCCCACCGGACAGGGCGGAGACCCAGTACTTC.

This clone was seen a single time. CDR3 coding DNA: TGTGCCAGCAGCCCGCGGGGGGGCCTCTACAATGAGCAGTTCTTC. Amino acids: CASSPRGGLYNEQFF. The chain uses TRBV7-2 and TRBJ2-1, with 9 bases aligning to TRBD2. CDR3 length: 15 residues. Germline loops: CDR1 SGHTA, CDR2 FQGNSA. The V gene end was trimmed by 5 bases and the J gene end by 3 bases; junction bases not matched to a gene: 5.

The chain recombines TRBV28 with TRBJ1-6; no firm D call. The ends were cut back, 8 bases at V and 1 base at J, with 21 bases in the middle. The CDR3 runs to 18 residues. Per the germline V gene, CDR1 is MDHEN and CDR2 is SYDVKM. The CDR3 DNA reads TGTGCCAGCGAAACGCTGCGGGGTAGAACGTCCTATAATTCACCCCTCCACTTT. This gives the protein CASETLRGRTSYNSPLHF.

V and J are TRBV2 and TRBJ2-3; maybe TRBD2 (5 bases). CDR1 and CDR2 (germline): SNHLY, FYNNEI. Trimming left V 11 bases short and J 6 bases short, with 33 bases between. This CDR3 has 18 residues. The CDR3 DNA reads as TGTGCCGGCGGAGGACCCCGGACGGTACAGCCAGCCCGGGATACGCAGTATTTT. Translation gives CAGGGPRTVQPARDTQYF.

CDR3 residues: CASSWLVDYEQYF. CDR3 DNA: TGTGCCAGCAGTTGGCTAGTTGACTACGAGCAGTACTTC. The rearrangement joins TRBV6-2 or TRBV6-3 to TRBJ2-7; D is ambiguous. The CDR3 spans 13 residues. Per the germline V gene, CDR1 is MNHEY and CDR2 is SVGEGT. V lost 4 bases and J 3 bases, leaving 10 bases between the germline ends.